This T cell receptor (beta chain) was sequenced during a study of blood T cell repertoires in COVID-19. Authors' analysis steps: Using reference gene primer amplification, nucleated cell counts were estimated. TCRdb's table, derived via immunoSEQ multiplex PCR, lists solely in-frame clones and lacks some. V, J and clone size derive from that table, while D and trimming were established from the DNA sequence. The table shows under 200,000 clones, with approximately 90% occurring only once. Germline lookup yields CDR1 DFQATT and CDR2 SNEGSKA (reference sequence). This CDR3 spans 13 amino acids. The V end lost 3 bases, the J end lost 9 bases, and 17 bases lay between the germline ends. Enrolled during active infection, Seattle patients were then followed longitudinally.

The TCR originated in a woman aged 70-85 years with COVID-19, enrolled during active disease. The sequenced sample consisted of peripheral blood. The chain is built from TRBV20-1 and TRBJ2-5, with D perhaps matching TRBD1 (6 bases). The chain's CDR3 is CSASGPEGVAQYF. As DNA, the CDR3 is TGCAGTGCTAGTGGGCCCGAGGGGGTGGCCCAGTACTTC.